The clone carrying this T cell receptor (beta chain) was recorded at least ten times. Its antigen is still unknown. This specimen comes from a study of T cells in Graves' hyperthyroidism and ophthalmopathy. Study-level findings and limits: Ophthalmopathy was separated from stable hyperthyroidism by a 13 V-J model.

TCR beta CDR3 region amplification was performed from RNA transcripts. HTBI primers drove first-round RT-PCR of the TCR CDR3. TCRdb independently ran MiXCR on the multiplex PCR reads; one entry per CDR3 protein. Here the sample spans about 400,000 distinct CDR3 sequences, roughly an eighth being singletons. The diagnoses drew upon clinical symptoms, serum thyroxine and TRAb, thyroid ultrasound and orbital computed tomography. The CDR3 is 15 amino acids. Trimming removed 6 bases from V and 6 bases from J, with 18 bases in between. The TCR originated in a woman under 30 with Graves' hyperthyroidism. The rearrangement uses TRBV12-3 or TRBV12-4 and TRBJ2-1; TRBD2 might be the D (6 bases). The sequencing input was blood. CDR3 loop: CASSPLAGPTNEQFF. CDR3 sequence (DNA): TGTGCCAGCAGCCCCCTCGCGGGACCAACCAATGAGCAGTTCTTC.